A selection of T cell receptor beta chains follows, all from one sample in a study of T-cell reconstitution after alpha-beta-depleted transplantation in children. Each CDR3 protein gets one entry after TCRdb re-called the PCR reads with MiXCR. The sample has tens of thousands of distinct CDR3 sequences, over 15% seen once. Material: PBMCs, mostly from graft donor cells, obtained 60 days after TCRalphabeta/CD19-depleted stem cell transplant. The receptors come from a male patient between 2 and 10 years old who had a stem cell transplant for acute lymphoblastic leukemia, so the T cells may come from the graft donor. Each CDR3 is given with its conserved first and last residue. D genes are given only for firm matches. A row's size may be missing; if present it is once, few, many or a size class.

cdr3_aa | cdr3_nt | d_call | clone_size | j_call | v_call
CASSWGTGGSYNEQFF | TGTGCCAGCAGCTGGGGGACAGGGGGGTCCTACAATGAGCAGTTCTTC | TRBD1 | . | TRBJ2-1 | TRBV11-2
CASRRDRAVGDAEAFF | TGCGCCAGCAGACGGGACAGGGCGGTTGGGGACGCTGAAGCTTTCTTT | TRBD1 | few | TRBJ1-1 | TRBV5-1
CASSPRGSDTQYF | TGTGCCAGCAGCCCGAGGGGATCAGATACGCAGTATTTT | . | . | TRBJ2-3 | TRBV7-9
CATSRGQISNQYQHF | TGTGCCACCAGCAGAGGACAGATTAGCAATCAGTACCAGCATTTT | . | . | TRBJ1-5 | TRBV15
CASSLRGKVAGAGELFF | TGTGCCAGCAGCTTAAGGGGCAAGGTTGCGGGCGCCGGGGAGCTGTTTTTT | . | . | TRBJ2-2 | TRBV7-2
CASSQDSGGRKNIQYF | TGCGCCAGCAGCCAAGATTCGGGGGGGCGGAAAAACATTCAGTACTTC | TRBD2 | few | TRBJ2-4 | TRBV4-1
CSVVLMLNTEAFF | TGCAGCGTTGTGCTCATGCTGAACACTGAAGCTTTCTTT | . | . | TRBJ1-1 | TRBV29-1
CASTRRWASGTHEQYF | TGTGCCAGCACCCGGCGCTGGGCTAGCGGGACCCACGAGCAGTACTTC | TRBD2 | many | TRBJ2-7 | TRBV27
CASRQPGTSGYEQYF | TGTGCCAGCAGGCAACCTGGGACTAGTGGCTACGAGCAGTACTTC | TRBD2 | many | TRBJ2-7 | TRBV28
CASSQFGGQAHEYF | TGTGCCAGCAGCCAATTTGGGGGGCAGGCCCATGAGTACTTC | . | once | TRBJ2-5 | TRBV4-2
CSAYSGGQAKNIQYF | TGCAGTGCTTATAGCGGGGGCCAAGCCAAAAACATTCAGTACTTC | TRBD2 | many | TRBJ2-4 | TRBV20-1
CASANIKLPGSYEQYF | TGTGCCAGCGCAAACATAAAGCTGCCTGGGTCGTACGAGCAGTACTTC | . | few | TRBJ2-7 | TRBV28
CASSLGGGGNQPQHF | TGTGCCAGCAGCTTGGGTGGGGGTGGCAATCAGCCCCAGCATTTT | . | . | TRBJ1-5 | TRBV7-9
CASSFYTGIMNTEAFF | TGTGCCAGCAGCTTCTACACAGGGATAATGAACACTGAAGCTTTCTTT | . | . | TRBJ1-1 | TRBV5-8
CASSRDSVSYNEQFF | TGCGCCAGCAGCCGCGATAGCGTGTCCTACAATGAGCAGTTCTTC | . | few | TRBJ2-1 | TRBV5-1
CASTLIGAGEKLFF | TGTGCCAGCACCCTTATCGGCGCGGGTGAAAAACTGTTTTTT | . | many | TRBJ1-4 | TRBV7-9
CASSESSGGAGPLTDTQYF | TGCGCCAGCAGTGAGTCTAGCGGGGGGGCTGGCCCCCTCACAGATACGCAGTATTTT | TRBD2 | many | TRBJ2-3 | TRBV10-2
CASRDSYEQYF | TGTGCCAGCAGGGACAGCTACGAGCAGTACTTC | . | many | TRBJ2-7 | TRBV28
CASRGPGLGFFDEQFF | TGTGCCAGCAGAGGTCCGGGACTAGGGTTTTTCGATGAGCAGTTCTTC | TRBD2 | . | TRBJ2-1 | TRBV6-2/TRBV6-3
CASSRTSGTYEQYF | TGTGCCAGCAGCCGGACTAGCGGGACCTACGAGCAGTACTTC | TRBD2 | . | TRBJ2-7 | TRBV7-9
CASRHQASGRSHEQYF | TGTGCCAGCAGACACCAAGCTAGCGGGAGGTCCCACGAGCAGTACTTC | TRBD2 | many | TRBJ2-7 | TRBV6-5
CASRGPGQFYNEQFF | TGTGCCAGCAGAGGACCGGGACAGTTCTACAATGAGCAGTTCTTC | TRBD1 | . | TRBJ2-1 | TRBV6-1
CASSLGDRPGQPQHF | TGTGCCAGCAGCTTAGGGGACAGGCCGGGGCAGCCCCAGCATTTT | TRBD1 | . | TRBJ1-5 | TRBV7-2
CASRNRGSSYEQYF | TGCGCCAGCAGAAATCGCGGGAGCTCCTACGAGCAGTACTTC | TRBD2 | . | TRBJ2-7 | TRBV10-2
CASLRQGRNERITDTQYF | TGTGCCTCACTCCGACAGGGGAGAAATGAGAGGATCACAGATACGCAGTATTTT | TRBD1 | . | TRBJ2-3 | TRBV18
CASSLTGTTEAFF | TGTGCCAGCAGCTTAACAGGAACTACTGAAGCTTTCTTT | . | . | TRBJ1-1 | TRBV7-2
CASRQQGAKEQYF | TGTGCCAGCAGACAACAGGGGGCCAAAGAGCAGTACTTC | TRBD1 | medium-sized | TRBJ2-7 | TRBV7-9
CSARAWGGQETQYF | TGCAGTGCTAGAGCCTGGGGGGGCCAAGAGACCCAGTACTTC | TRBD2 | many | TRBJ2-5 | TRBV20-1
CSAKNSNTNYGYTF | TGCAGTGCTAAAAACAGCAATACTAACTATGGCTACACCTTC | . | . | TRBJ1-2 | TRBV20-1
CASSLLWGGGSYEQYF | TGTGCCAGCAGCTTATTATGGGGAGGTGGTTCCTACGAGCAGTACTTC | . | . | TRBJ2-7 | TRBV11-2
CASSPGQDYGYTF | TGTGCCAGCAGCCCTGGACAGGACTATGGCTACACCTTC | TRBD1 | . | TRBJ1-2 | TRBV7-3
CASSLTGGRYSSYNSPLHF | TGTGCCAGCAGTTTGACAGGGGGTCGCTATAGCTCCTATAATTCACCCCTCCACTTT | TRBD1 | few | TRBJ1-6 | TRBV27
CASSYSAQFPDTQYF | TGTGCCAGCAGTTACTCAGCACAGTTCCCAGATACGCAGTATTTT | . | . | TRBJ2-3 | TRBV6-5
CASTGASEQYF | TGTGCCAGCACTGGGGCGAGTGAGCAGTACTTC | . | few | TRBJ2-7 | TRBV28
CAISDVGVEQYF | TGTGCCATCAGTGACGTAGGGGTCGAGCAGTACTTC | . | many | TRBJ2-7 | TRBV10-3
CASSQGWGGRNTEAFF | TGTGCCAGCAGCCAAGGTTGGGGGGGTCGGAACACTGAAGCTTTCTTT | . | . | TRBJ1-1 | TRBV3-1
CASSPRSGGGTYEQYF | TGTGCCAGCAGCCCACGTTCTGGGGGTGGAACCTACGAGCAGTACTTC | . | few | TRBJ2-7 | TRBV9
CACNNLRTSGGARELFF | TGTGCCTGCAATAACCTCCGGACTAGCGGGGGGGCGAGGGAGCTGTTTTTT | TRBD2 | . | TRBJ2-2 | TRBV30
CASIPTGVYGYTF | TGTGCCAGCATACCGACAGGGGTCTATGGCTACACCTTC | TRBD1 | many | TRBJ1-2 | TRBV6-1
CASSLWEGYSNQPQHF | TGTGCCAGCAGCTTATGGGAGGGCTATAGCAATCAGCCCCAGCATTTT | . | . | TRBJ1-5 | TRBV7-9
CASSPLVGKSSYEQYF | TGTGCCAGCAGCCCCTTGGTAGGGAAGAGCTCCTACGAGCAGTACTTC | . | many | TRBJ2-7 | TRBV7-6
CSATRLADSSYNEQFF | TGCAGTGCTACAAGACTAGCGGACAGCTCCTACAATGAGCAGTTCTTC | TRBD2 | many | TRBJ2-1 | TRBV20-1
CASSLSWGRGEAFF | TGTGCCAGCAGCTTGTCCTGGGGGCGGGGTGAAGCTTTCTTT | . | . | TRBJ1-1 | TRBV5-4
CASSQDVLEPTPGELFF | TGTGCCAGCAGCCAAGATGTCCTGGAGCCTACCCCCGGGGAGCTGTTTTTT | . | few | TRBJ2-2 | TRBV4-2
CASSEEAGGQETQYF | TGTGCCAGCAGTGAAGAGGCAGGGGGCCAAGAGACCCAGTACTTC | TRBD1 | . | TRBJ2-5 | TRBV6-1
CASSMVPPSSGTSTDTQYF | TGTGCCAGCAGCATGGTCCCTCCCTCTAGCGGTACTAGCACAGATACGCAGTATTTT | TRBD2 | . | TRBJ2-3 | TRBV6-2/TRBV6-3
CASSLTGQGPYGYTF | TGTGCCAGCTCACTAACGGGACAGGGTCCCTATGGCTACACCTTC | TRBD1 | . | TRBJ1-2 | TRBV18
CAITDLLGKGGNVNEQFF | TGTGCCATCACAGACCTTCTCGGGAAAGGAGGGAACGTCAATGAGCAGTTCTTC | . | few | TRBJ2-1 | TRBV28
CASSPEAPNEQFF | TGTGCCAGCAGCCCCGAGGCCCCCAATGAGCAGTTCTTC | . | . | TRBJ2-1 | TRBV7-8
CASSLAPLSAHEQFF | TGTGCCAGCAGTCTTGCTCCCCTATCGGCCCATGAGCAGTTCTTC | . | few | TRBJ2-1 | TRBV27
CATTQGQGAHEQYF | TGTGCCACCACCCAAGGACAGGGGGCCCACGAGCAGTACTTC | TRBD1 | few | TRBJ2-7 | TRBV28
CASSQDLYTYGYTF | TGCGCCAGCAGCCAAGACTTATACACCTATGGCTACACCTTC | . | few | TRBJ1-2 | TRBV4-3
CSALRVGTDTQYF | TGCAGTGCCTTAAGGGTCGGCACAGATACGCAGTATTTT | . | many | TRBJ2-3 | TRBV20-1
CASRVPGQGNEQFF | TGTGCCAGCAGGGTCCCGGGACAGGGGAATGAGCAGTTCTTC | TRBD1 | many | TRBJ2-1 | TRBV28
CAISTGIYGYTF | TGTGCCATCAGCACAGGGATCTATGGCTACACCTTC | . | few | TRBJ1-2 | TRBV10-3
CASSLVRQETQYF | TGTGCCAGCAGCTTGGTGCGACAAGAGACCCAGTACTTC | . | . | TRBJ2-5 | TRBV5-4
CASSLRAAAYEQYF | TGTGCCAGCAGCTTAAGGGCAGCGGCCTACGAGCAGTACTTC | . | few | TRBJ2-7 | TRBV7-8
CASSSQGAGELFF | TGCGCCAGCAGCTCCCAGGGGGCCGGGGAGCTGTTTTTT | TRBD1 | few | TRBJ2-2 | TRBV5-1
CAISESEGWTQETQYF | TGTGCCATCAGTGAGTCAGAGGGCTGGACGCAAGAGACCCAGTACTTC | . | . | TRBJ2-5 | TRBV10-3
CASSQDQGSPLHF | TGTGCCAGCAGCCAAGATCAGGGTTCACCCCTCCACTTT | . | many | TRBJ1-6 | TRBV4-2